The 21 T cell receptor beta chains given below trace back to one sample, sequenced in a study of CD8 T cells in Susac syndrome. Random hexamers were used to reverse transcribe roughly 0.45 to 1 ug of RNA. Using its own MiXCR run on the immunoSEQ multiplex PCR reads, TCRdb lists one record per CDR3 protein. Among about 180,000 distinct CDR3 sequences listed, 90% to 95% were seen once. The specimen sequenced was CD4+ T cells from PBMCs. The receptors were sampled from a human donor with Susac syndrome.

CDR3 in DNA: TGCGCCAGCAGCCGAGCAGGGGCAGGGGGAGAGACCCAGTACTTC. This gives the protein CASSRAGAGGETQYF. V gene TRBV4-3 combines with J gene TRBJ2-5; 7 positions match TRBD1. Germline loops: CDR1 LGHNA, CDR2 YSLEER. The V and J ends lost 4 bases and 4 bases, in that order; junction bases with no gene match: 9. There are 15 residues in the CDR3.

This chain joins TRBV20-1 and TRBJ2-5; tentative D call: TRBD1 (6 bases). The V and J ends lost 0 bases and 4 bases respectively, with 18 bases between them. This CDR3 has 16 amino acids. Germline CDR1 reads DFQATT; CDR2 reads SNEGSKA (reference sequence). The CDR3 reads CSARDYLNRVGETQYF. The CDR3 DNA sequence: TGCAGTGCTAGAGATTACCTAAACAGGGTTGGAGAGACCCAGTACTTC.

V is TRBV15 and J is TRBJ2-4, with D unclear. The ends were cut back, 4 bases at V and 6 bases at J, with 4 bases in the middle. CDR1 is LNHNV and CDR2 is YYDKDF in the germline V gene (reference sequence). The CDR3 totals 11 residues. CDR3 sequence: CATSTTNIQYF. In DNA form, the CDR3 reads TGTGCCACCAGCACCACAAACATTCAGTACTTC.

The sample holds one count of this clonotype. This chain joins TRBV20-1 and TRBJ1-5; D is undetermined. Germline V gene sequence: CDR1 DFQATT, CDR2 SNEGSKA (reference sequence). V lost 6 bases and J lost 4, with 10 bases in between. The CDR3 loop spans 12 amino acids. The CDR3 DNA follows: TGCAGTGCGAGTGGAAGTAATCAGCCCCAGCATTTT. Amino acid sequence: CSASGSNQPQHF.

This sequence joins TRBV20-1 and TRBJ1-5; no definite D call. CDR1 is DFQATT and CDR2 is SNEGSKA in the germline V gene (reference sequence). V shed 0 bases and J shed 11 bases, with 11 bases lying between them. This CDR3 contains 12 residues. CDR3 in amino acids: CSARDSANAQHF. The CDR3 nucleotides are TGCAGTGCTAGAGATTCGGCGAACGCCCAGCATTTT.

V usage is TRBV7-2 and J usage is TRBJ2-3, with 7 nucleotides matching TRBD2. V lost 6 bases, J lost 2 bases, and 5 bases stayed unmatched. Per the germline V gene, CDR1 is SGHTA and CDR2 is FQGNSA. This CDR3 spans 14 amino acids. CDR3 sequence (DNA): TGTGCCAGCAGAGAGTGGGACTACACAGATACGCAGTATTTT. Its protein is CASREWDYTDTQYF.

The CDR3 DNA sequence: TGCAGTGCTAGAGATCGGACGGAGTTTAGCAATCAGCCCCAGCATTTT. Amino acids: CSARDRTEFSNQPQHF. The V call is TRBV20-1, the J call TRBJ1-5; D unresolved. The V gene lost 0 bases and the J gene lost 0 bases, with 12 bases spanning the gap. Germline V gene sequence: CDR1 DFQATT, CDR2 SNEGSKA (reference sequence). This CDR3 has 16 residues.

The J gene is TRBJ1-2, the V gene TRBV3-1; 7 nucleotides align to TRBD1. Trimming cost V 0 bases and J 4 bases; bases outside gene matches: 8. This CDR3 is built from 16 residues. Germline CDR1 LGHDT, CDR2 YNNKEL (reference sequence). The CDR3 coding sequence is TGTGCCAGCAGCCAAGAGGGGACAGCCTCGGCCTATGGCTACACCTTC. It codes for CASSQEGTASAYGYTF.

The V gene is TRBV4-2, the J gene TRBJ1-1; D ambiguous. Trimming cost V 2 bases and J 2 bases, with 3 bases left between them. The CDR3 consists of 12 residues. Looked up from germline, CDR1 is LGHNA and CDR2 is YNFKEQ. DNA of the CDR3: TGTGCCAGCAGCCAAATTAACACTGAAGCTTTCTTT. Translating gives CASSQINTEAFF.

This clonotype came up once. The chain uses TRBV28 and TRBJ1-5; D is undetermined. V was trimmed by 2 bases and J by 3 bases, leaving 5 bases between them. The CDR3 sequence is 13 residues long. The germline V gene has CDR1 MDHEN and CDR2 SYDVKM. For the CDR3, the DNA is TGTGCCAGCAGTTTACTGATCAATCAGCCCCAGCATTTT. Translation gives CASSLLINQPQHF.

This chain connects TRBV29-1 to TRBJ1-3, with a possible D match to TRBD1 (6 bases). The CDR3 sequence is 15 residues long. Deletions cut 3 bases from V and 4 bases from J, with 16 bases between. Germline CDR1 and CDR2: SQVTM and ANQGSEA. This CDR3 is CSVDQGRQAGNTIYF. CDR3 nucleotide sequence: TGCAGCGTTGACCAGGGGAGACAAGCGGGAAACACCATATATTTT.

This clonotype was counted once. The CDR3 spells CASSERGANYGYTF. CDR3 sequence (DNA): TGTGCCAGCTCCGAGAGGGGAGCTAACTATGGCTACACCTTC. This chain joins TRBV18 and TRBJ1-2; D is possibly TRBD1 (5 bases). The V end was cut by 6 bases, the J end by 0 bases, with 11 bases between. Germline V CDR1 and CDR2: KGHSH, LQKENI. The CDR3 sequence is 14 residues long.

The chain is built from TRBV9 and TRBJ2-6, with D perhaps TRBD1 or TRBD2 (5 bases each). The CDR3 has 17 amino acids. V lost 0 bases and J lost 0, with 10 bases in between. The germline CDR1 and CDR2 sequences are SGDLS and YYNGEE. CDR3 coding DNA: TGTGCCAGCAGCGTAGTGGGACGGTCCTCTGGGGCCAACGTCCTGACTTTC. It codes for CASSVVGRSSGANVLTF.

This clonotype was detected once. This chain links TRBV4-2 with TRBJ2-3, with TRBD2 matching over 7 bases. Germline trimming cut 0 bases from V and 4 bases from J; bases unmatched to any gene: 7. The V gene's germline CDR1 is LGHNA and CDR2 YNFKEQ. The CDR3 sequence is 16 residues long. The CDR3 nucleotides are TGTGCCAGCAGCCAAGATATGGCGGGGGAGGCAGATACGCAGTATTTT. Protein sequence: CASSQDMAGEADTQYF.

In its sample, this clonotype was seen once. This chain links TRBV7-2 with TRBJ1-1; a possible D gene is TRBD1 (5 bases). V shed 4 bases and J shed 7 bases, with 25 bases lying between them. CDR3 length: 17 amino acids. Per the germline V gene, CDR1 is SGHTA and CDR2 is FQGNSA. The CDR3 DNA reads as TGTGCCAGCAGCTCCCAGAAAGGGGCCGATGGAGGAGGTGAAGCTTTCTTT. Protein: CASSSQKGADGGGEAFF. The entire variable domain, with the rest obtained from reference TRBV7-2 and TRBJ1-1, is as follows: GAGVSQSPSNKVTEKGKDVELRCDPISGHTALYWYRQSLGQGLEFLIYFQGNSAPDKSGLPSDRFSAERTGGSVSTLTIQRTQQEDSAVYLCASSSQKGADGGGEAFFGQGTRLTVV.

This clonotype was seen only once. The rearrangement joins TRBV20-1 to TRBJ1-5, with a weak D call TRBD1 (5 bases). The CDR3 runs to 13 residues. Germline loops: CDR1 DFQATT, CDR2 SNEGSKA (reference sequence). Trimming pared 4 bases from V and 7 bases from J, leaving 14 bases between. In nucleotides, the CDR3 is TGCAGTGCTACAATGGGGTCAGGGCAGCCCCAGCATTTT. Its protein is CSATMGSGQPQHF.

This clonotype turned up a few times. The CDR3 DNA is TGTGCCAGCAGTGATGGGGGGGCCAATCAGCCCCAGCATTTT. Its protein is CASSDGGANQPQHF. This chain connects TRBV2 to TRBJ1-5; D perhaps matches TRBD1 (6 bases). The ends were cut back, 3 bases at V and 3 bases at J, with 9 bases in the middle. CDR3 length: 14 residues. Germline assignment: CDR1 SNHLY and CDR2 FYNNEI.

This rearrangement joins TRBV11-2 to TRBJ2-1, with 7 bases lining up with TRBD1. The CDR3 runs to 15 residues. CDR1 and CDR2 (germline): SGHAT, FQNNGV. V dropped 1 base and J dropped 3; count of bases not matched to a gene: 3. The CDR3 is CASSLGTGHYNEQFF. CDR3 bases: TGTGCCAGCAGCTTAGGGACAGGCCACTACAATGAGCAGTTCTTC.

The chain employs TRBV6-5 and TRBJ2-7, with TRBD1 matching 7 bases. Losses at the gene ends were 2 bases for V and 4 bases for J; bases not matched to a gene: 2. Germline-derived CDR1 and CDR2 are MNHEY and SVGAGI. CDR3 length: 13 amino acids. CDR3 bases: TGTGCCAGCAGTTACCAGGGACAGTACGAGCAGTACTTC. This translates into CASSYQGQYEQYF.

This chain joins TRBV29-1 and TRBJ1-2; unclear D gene. Trimming took 4 bases from V and 0 from J, leaving 12 bases between them. Germline values: CDR1 SQVTM, CDR2 ANQGSEA. The CDR3 has 14 amino acids. The CDR3 region is CSVGSASTNYGYTF. In DNA form, the CDR3 reads TGCAGCGTTGGCTCGGCCAGCACTAACTATGGCTACACCTTC.

This chain's CDR3 is CASPGQEDNEQFF. The CDR3 nucleotides are TGTGCCAGTCCGGGACAGGAAGACAATGAGCAGTTCTTC. V and J are TRBV25-1 and TRBJ2-1; TRBD1 agrees at 8 bases. Germline V lookup: CDR1 MGHDK, CDR2 SYGVNS. With 9 bases clipped from V and 5 bases from J, the junction kept 6 bases outside the gene matches. The CDR3 contains 13 residues.